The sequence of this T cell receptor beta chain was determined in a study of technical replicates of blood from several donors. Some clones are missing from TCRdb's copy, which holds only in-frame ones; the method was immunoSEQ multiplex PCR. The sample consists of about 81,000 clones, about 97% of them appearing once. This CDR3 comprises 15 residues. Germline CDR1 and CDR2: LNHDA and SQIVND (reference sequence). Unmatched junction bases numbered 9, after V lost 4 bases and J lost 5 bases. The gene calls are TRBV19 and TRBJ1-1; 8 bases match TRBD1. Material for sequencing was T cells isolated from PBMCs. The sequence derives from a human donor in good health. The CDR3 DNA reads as TGTGCCAGTAGTACCGGACAGGGAAGAAAGACTGAAGCTTTCTTT. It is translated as CASSTGQGRKTEAFF.